The 9 T cell receptor beta chains presented below share a single source sample, sequenced in a study of neurological immune-mediated disorders (dated by TCRdb to about 2019). The library was generated by 5' RACE. Sequencing took place on an Illumina HiSeq 2500. The public reads were run again by TCRdb, first through fastp at Q25 and then through MiXCR, and only productive beta chains were kept. Entries that share a CDR3 protein sequence are merged under the most common genes and DNA. For this sample the table gives about 50,000 distinct CDR3 sequences, of which approximately 3% were detected only once. Of the sample, roughly 16% is held by the ten largest clones. The sample taken for sequencing was PBMCs. The origin of the receptors is a woman between 45 and 60 years old with multiple sclerosis.

This clonotype has ten or more counts. V is TRBV7-2 and J is TRBJ2-2; TRBD2 aligns across 7 bases. The CDR3 has 15 amino acids. Trimming at V came to 5 bases and at J to 16 bases, leaving 19 bases not matched to a gene. Germline lookup yields CDR1 SGHTA and CDR2 FQGNSA. CDR3 coding DNA: TGTGCCAGCAGCGAAGATTCTGGGGAGGGCCGGGCCTGGTTTTTT. Translation: CASSEDSGEGRAWFF.

This clonotype was found many times. The chain recombines TRBV15 with TRBJ2-7; perhaps TRBD1 as D (6 bases). The germline V and J ends were trimmed by 2 bases and 5 bases, with 16 bases remaining between them. The length of the CDR3 is 15 residues. CDR1 and CDR2 (germline): LNHNV, YYDKDF (reference sequence). The CDR3 region is CATSRSLQGGNEQYF. In DNA, the CDR3 is TGTGCCACCAGCAGATCCCTACAGGGTGGCAACGAGCAGTACTTC.

Many counts were recorded for this clonotype. The rearrangement joins TRBV5-1 to TRBJ2-5, with a weak D call TRBD1 (5 bases). The CDR3 covers 11 residues. Germline lookup yields CDR1 SGHRS and CDR2 YFSETQ. Trimming took off 5 bases at V and 4 bases at J, with 6 bases between the two ends. DNA of the CDR3: TGCGCCAGCAGTAGGGGAGAGACCCAGTACTTC. Translating it yields CASSRGETQYF.

This clonotype showed up many times. This chain connects TRBV4-1 to TRBJ2-2, with 8 bases lining up with TRBD1. CDR1 and CDR2 from the germline V gene are MGHRA and YSYEKL. Losses at the gene ends were 1 base for V and 5 bases for J; bases not matched to a gene: 9. CDR3 length equals 17 residues. The CDR3 DNA reads TGCGCCAGCAGCCAAGGCTCCGGGACAGGAAGAACCGGGGAGCTGTTTTTT. Translated, it gives CASSQGSGTGRTGELFF.

Ten or more counts support this clonotype. The chain uses TRBV20-1 and TRBJ2-1; 8 nucleotides line up with TRBD1. The ends lost 5 bases at V and 5 bases at J; junction bases unmatched: 8. The CDR3 covers 14 residues. CDR1 is DFQATT and CDR2 is SNEGSKA in the germline V gene (reference sequence). As DNA, the CDR3 is TGCAGTGCTCAGACAGGGGCATGGGACAATGAGCAGTTCTTC. Translation: CSAQTGAWDNEQFF.

This clonotype came up many times. This chain uses TRBV5-4 with TRBJ2-6; D gene uncertain. Germline V gene sequence: CDR1 SGHNT, CDR2 YYREEE (reference sequence). Trimming pared 0 bases from V and 0 bases from J, leaving 7 bases between. The CDR3 has 16 residues. DNA for the CDR3: TGTGCCAGCAGCTTGGGACCCCCCTCTGGGGCCAACGTCCTGACTTTC. Translating it yields CASSLGPPSGANVLTF. The entire variable domain, with the rest obtained from reference TRBV5-4 and TRBJ2-6, is as follows: ETGVTQSPTHLIKTRGQQVTLRCSSQSGHNTVSWYQQALGQGPQFIFQYYREEENGRGNFPPRFSGLQFPNYSSELNVNALELDDSALYLCASSLGPPSGANVLTFGAGSRLTVL.

This clonotype was seen ten or more times. The chain joins TRBV12-3 or TRBV12-4 to TRBJ2-1, with 8 bases fitting TRBD2. J was trimmed by 0 bases and V by 5 bases; bases with no gene match: 3. This CDR3 has 15 residues. The CDR3 DNA follows: TGTGCCAGCAGTATGAGCGGGGGCTCCTACAATGAGCAGTTCTTC. It codes for CASSMSGGSYNEQFF.

This clonotype was seen repeatedly, ten times or more. J is TRBJ1-5 and V is TRBV11-2, with 9 bases aligning to TRBD1. This CDR3 comprises 16 residues. The germline CDR1 and CDR2 sequences are SGHAT and FQNNGV. The trim removed 5 bases at V and 5 bases at J, leaving 10 bases unmatched. The CDR3 sequence is CASSPTTGTGYQPQHF. The CDR3, as DNA: TGTGCCAGCAGCCCGACCACCGGGACAGGGTATCAGCCCCAGCATTTT.

Ten or more counts support this clonotype. This chain uses TRBV5-1 with TRBJ2-5, with TRBD2 matching over 7 bases. V lost 0 bases, J lost 9 bases, and 8 bases stayed unmatched. The CDR3 runs 14 residues. Germline V gene sequence: CDR1 SGHRS, CDR2 YFSETQ. CDR3 in DNA: TGCGCCAGCAGCTTGGAGGTCGGACGGGGGGCCCAGTACTTC. Encoded protein: CASSLEVGRGAQYF.